This T cell receptor beta chain was found in a study of blood T cells in healthy people across ages. Notes on the study in general: Observed TCR beta diversity per million T cells went down as age went up. This fall followed a roughly linear course with age. The study lacked donor CMV status, which possibly confounded expanded clonotype changes. Fewer expanded clones and more diversity marked long-lived versus aged donors. With naive T cell percentage, TCR beta diversity showed a strong correlation.

J gave up 4 bases and V 8 bases, and 16 bases lay outside the gene matches. Germline loops: CDR1 SGHRS, CDR2 YFSETQ. The CDR3 spans 16 residues. Remarks on this clonotype: Its antigen remains unknown.

With a J-beta primer mix and a sample-barcoded 5' primer, a second PCR ran about 7 to 11 cycles. TCRdb redid the calling of the 5' RACE reads with MiXCR, one entry per CDR3 protein. The sample includes roughly 930,000 distinct CDR3 sequences, 45% to 50% of them seen just once. What was sequenced was blood. The V call is TRBV5-1, the J call TRBJ2-5; 8 bases line up with TRBD1. This sequence originates from a man under 40 in good health. CDR3 bases: TGCGCCAGTCGGTCGGACAGGGCTACCCCATTAGAGACCCAGTACTTC. Translation: CASRSDRATPLETQYF.